This T cell receptor beta chain was captured by sequencing in a study of shared clonotypes between healthy human individuals (dated by TCRdb to between 2020 and 2021). Regarding the complete study: The cohort comprised two women and three men aged 18 to 49 years. Per donor, three plates each were used for CD4 naive and CD4 memory, two for CD8 naive, and one for CD8 memory. Libraries were prepared and TCR repertoires were sequenced by different laboratories using diverse techniques, in order to increase sequencing depth and limit assay-specific biases. Between about 0.8 and 9 billion PBMCs per donor were obtained by leukapheresis. To estimate repertoire size and how much clonotypes are shared between individuals, the study performed deep sequencing of blood TCR repertoires from five healthy adults.

Broader findings and caveats from the paper: Larger estimated clonotype richness was generally found for naive subsets than for memory subsets. Pairwise subsampling indicated that sequencing depth was expected to affect the degree of clonotype sharing among donors. The small number of donors limited the genetic and exposure-history diversity represented. Compared with non-shared clonotypes, the clonotypes found in all four sorted-subset donors had higher generation probabilities. When a handful of donors were compared, the shared fraction of clonotypes was about 5.4% for naive CD4, around 3.6% for naive CD8, roughly 2.5% for memory CD4, and less than 0.45% for memory CD8. Sampling was limited to blood, and TCR repertoires in tissue likely differ from TCR repertoires in blood. Rarefaction of sorted-subset datasets indicated incomplete sequencing despite the large sequencing depth.

CD8 naive samples consisted of CD45RO-negative cells that were positively selected for CCR7, yielding a CD45RA+CCR7+ population without TemRA cells. Healthy HIV-negative adults with no recently reported acute infections or vaccinations were included as donors. All donors were Caucasian adults living in Nashville, Tennessee, USA. After blood collection by leukapheresis, PBMCs were isolated using Ficoll-Histopaque density gradient centrifugation and then cryopreserved in the vapor phase of liquid nitrogen. Analytical flow cytometry was used to check the purity and quantity of every magnetically sorted T cell population. Each sorted fraction had its genomic DNA isolated and then quantified by UV absorbance on a Nanodrop 2000c. Notes on this clone: Its antigen has not been determined. One base away there is no much larger clone; base qualities are not given.

Using the deep immunoSEQ assay, multiplex PCR amplified TCR CDR3 regions from genomic DNA. Extracted genomic DNA from each cell subset was distributed evenly across all wells of several immunoSEQ 96-well plates, and each plate was treated as a replicate. For sorted subsets, roughly 190 ng of genomic DNA, equivalent to 25,000 to 35,000 T cell genomes, went into each replicate PCR. The purified libraries were quantified using a Qubit 3.0 fluorometer, sized with a Bioanalyzer 2100, and then quantified again using the KAPA Library Quantification kit. Every immunoSEQ 96-well plate was sequenced on a separate single-read 150-cycle Illumina NextSeq 550 flow cell. Per the source publication's procedure: Because only junctional sequences without quality scores were contained in the immunoSEQ output, filtering matching that applied to full-length reads could not be performed. Sequences were annotated with PyIR, a Python wrapper for IgBLAST v1.9, using IMGT germline references to assign V/J genes and CDR3. Any read was removed if the V/J assignment was weak (E-value above 1e-6), the CDR3 was missing, or the read contained stop codons, out-of-frame junctions, or ambiguous translated residues. V3J clonotypes were defined by identical inferred V gene, J gene, and CDR3 amino acid sequence. The percentage overlap between two repertoires was calculated by dividing the number of shared unique clonotypes by the size of the smaller repertoire. Richness of each repertoire was evaluated using RTK rarefaction, the Chao1 estimator, and Recon v2.1 estimates of unobserved clonotypes. Generation probabilities were computed with OLGA for all TCRbeta clonotypes obtained by the gDNA method from a few donors. TCRdb holds this immuneACCESS table with in-frame rearrangements only. Some clones are missing; in checked studies, unresolved V genes explain under half, and the rest has no known cause. D and trimming come from the DNA, and the V and J calls and clone size come from that table. The sample data list about 800,000 clones, and approximately 96% of these were observed just once. Together, the top ten hold around 0.25% of the sample.

Including the terminal cysteine and phenylalanine, the CDR3 comprises 14 residues. Only the CDR3 DNA stays, 42 bases, in frame from base 1. V lost 5 bases and J lost 1 base; the stretch between them is 11 bases long. Via the germline V gene (reference sequence), CDR1 is MNHEY and CDR2 SMNVEV. The chain uses TRBV27 and TRBJ1-1, with an unclear D gene assignment. This TCR derives from a man aged 25-40 years in good health. The sequencing sample was made of naive CD8+ T cells sorted from blood. What this sample's cell subset or site label stands for: CD45RA+CCR7+. The encoded CDR3 is CASSRVTGNTEAFF. The nucleotide sequence reads TGTGCCAGCAGTCGGGTCACGGGGAACACTGAAGCTTTCTTT.